The 30 T cell receptor beta chains presented below share a single source sample, sequenced in a study of T cell clones after liver transplantation (dated by TCRdb to about 2019). Sample time point, as interpreted from the label and publication: pre-transplant. The library was generated by the immunoSEQ multiplex PCR assay. This immuneACCESS table, as held by TCRdb, lists in-frame sequences with V and J called but not all clones. Of the missing ones, under half trace to an unresolved V gene in checked studies; the others have no known cause. For this sample the table gives around 20,000 clones, of which 80% to 90% were detected only once. The ten biggest clones cover about an eighth of the sample. The sample in question was CD8+ T cells from blood, obtained before liver transplant. These receptors were collected from a human donor who received a liver transplant.

The gene calls are TRBV7-2 and TRBJ1-3; TRBD1 is a possible D gene (6 bases). This CDR3 spans 14 amino acids. The V end lost 8 bases, the J end lost 6 bases, and 17 bases lay between the germline ends. Germline CDR1 reads SGHTA; CDR2 reads FQGNSA. CDR3 sequence reads: CASSGDTLENTIYF. The DNA for the CDR3 is TGTGCCAGCTCTGGGGACACCCTTGAAAACACCATATATTTT.

This clone was counted a few times. V usage is TRBV7-2 and J usage is TRBJ2-1; tentative D call: TRBD1 (6 bases). With 2 bases removed from V and 8 bases from J, the gap between germline ends came to 10 bases. The CDR3 has 13 amino acids. Germline V gives CDR1 SGHTA, CDR2 FQGNSA. Written as DNA, the CDR3 is TGTGCCAGCAGCTTACTTAAGGGGGATGAGCAGTTCTTC. Its protein product is CASSLLKGDEQFF.

The rearrangement joins TRBV7-3 to TRBJ1-5; unclear D gene. This CDR3 comprises 15 residues. The V end lost 5 bases, the J end lost 2 bases, and 13 bases lay between the germline ends. The V gene's germline CDR1 is SGHTA and CDR2 FQGTGA. The CDR3 region has the DNA TGTGCCAGCAGCCTCGGCCCGGGAGGCAATCAGCCCCAGCATTTT. It specifies CASSLGPGGNQPQHF.

CDR3 sequence reads: CASSQEGGNTGELFF. The CDR3 DNA reads as TGCGCCAGCAGCCAAGAAGGCGGGAACACCGGGGAGCTGTTTTTT. The chain carries TRBV4-3 and TRBJ2-2; D remains unclear. V was trimmed by 0 bases and J by 1 base, leaving 6 bases between them. The CDR3 totals 15 residues. The germline V gene encodes CDR1 LGHNA and CDR2 YSLEER.

The chain uses TRBV27 and TRBJ2-7; D is perhaps TRBD2 (6 bases). There are 16 residues in the CDR3. V shed 3 bases and J shed 1 base, with 16 bases lying between them. Germline V gene lookup returns CDR1 MNHEY and CDR2 SMNVEV (reference sequence). CDR3: CASSFSEGTLSYEQYF. The DNA of the CDR3 is TGTGCCAGCAGTTTTTCGGAGGGGACCCTATCCTACGAGCAGTACTTC.

The CDR3 bases are TGTGCCAGCAGTGAACGGACCAGCAATCAGCCCCAGCATTTT. Amino acids: CASSERTSNQPQHF. The V gene is TRBV6-1, the J gene TRBJ1-5; D gene uncertain. Germline V gives CDR1 MNHNS, CDR2 SASEGT. Trimming shortened V by 2 bases and J by 1 base, and 6 bases separated the two germline ends. This CDR3 comprises 14 residues.

The chain links TRBV23-1 to TRBJ1-1, with D possibly being TRBD1 (6 bases). TRBV23-1 is recorded as an ORF, its role being uncertain. V dropped 2 bases and J dropped 0 bases, with 16 bases sitting between them. The CDR3 sequence is 17 residues long. CDR3 nucleotides: TGCGCCAGCAGTCAACTGGACCTCGGGGGCATGAACACTGAAGCTTTCTTT. Its translation is CASSQLDLGGMNTEAFF.

The rearrangement links TRBV13 to TRBJ1-2; D unclear. CDR1 is PRHDT and CDR2 is FYEKMQ in the germline V gene (reference sequence). Trimming removed 5 bases from V and 11 bases from J, with 18 bases in between. The CDR3 runs 13 residues. CDR3 bases: TGTGCCAGCAGCGATATCTGGATGGACGCATACACCTTC. Translating gives CASSDIWMDAYTF.

The chain recombines TRBV13 with TRBJ1-1, with 8 positions matching TRBD1. CDR1 and CDR2 from the germline V gene are PRHDT and FYEKMQ (reference sequence). This CDR3 comprises 16 residues. The junction had 10 bases not matched to a gene; V was cut back by 5 bases and J by 2 bases. CDR3 sequence: CASSTRGQGLNTEAFF. DNA for the CDR3: TGTGCCAGCAGCACAAGAGGACAGGGATTAAACACTGAAGCTTTCTTT.

The sample holds a few counts of this clone. This chain joins TRBV5-1 and TRBJ2-3; TRBD1 matches at 7 bases. This CDR3 is 18 amino acids long. The germline V gene encodes CDR1 SGHRS and CDR2 YFSETQ. Trimming took 0 bases from V and 0 from J; bases not matched to a gene: 10. CDR3 amino acids: CASSLAQQGTSSTDTQYF. The CDR3 nucleotides read TGCGCCAGCAGCTTGGCCCAACAGGGGACCTCTAGCACAGATACGCAGTATTTT.

A word on this clone: In the same sample, other DNA sequences code for this CDR3. The chain employs TRBV2 and TRBJ2-7; TRBD1 agrees at 9 bases. V dropped 6 bases and J dropped 3; count of bases not matched to a gene: 3. Germline CDR1 reads SNHLY; CDR2 reads FYNNEI. There are 13 residues in the CDR3. This chain's CDR3 is CASRRDRDYEQYF. CDR3 nucleotide sequence: TGTGCCAGCAGGAGGGACAGGGACTACGAGCAGTACTTC.

The rearrangement joins TRBV11-3 to TRBJ2-1; D is perhaps TRBD2 (5 bases). V lost 8 bases to trimming and J lost 0 bases, with 14 bases between them. The CDR3 loop spans 15 amino acids. The germline V gene encodes CDR1 SGHNT and CDR2 YENEEA. The CDR3 protein is CASSALGSSYNEQFF. The CDR3 DNA follows: TGTGCCAGCTCGGCGTTGGGGAGCTCCTACAATGAGCAGTTCTTC.

The chain is built from TRBV4-3 and TRBJ2-2; D is possibly TRBD2 (5 bases). The CDR3 runs 15 residues. Germline values: CDR1 LGHNA, CDR2 YSLEER. Trimming stripped 1 base from V and 6 bases from J, with 12 bases between. The CDR3 spells CASSQGAGVPGELFF. In DNA, the CDR3 is TGCGCCAGCAGCCAAGGGGCCGGGGTCCCCGGGGAGCTGTTTTTT.

This chain connects TRBV7-9 to TRBJ2-7; D might be TRBD2 (7 bases). Germline V gives CDR1 SEHNR, CDR2 FQNEAQ (reference sequence). V was clipped by 4 bases and J by 2 bases, with 12 bases between them. The CDR3 sequence is 14 residues long. CDR3 in DNA: TGTGCCAGCAGCTACCGCGGGGGCCCCTACGAGCAGTACTTC. This gives the protein CASSYRGGPYEQYF.

The genes are TRBV28 and TRBJ2-2; TRBD2 aligns across 10 bases. The CDR3 has 16 residues. The V and J ends lost 3 bases and 3 bases, in that order; junction bases with no gene match: 4. Germline V gives CDR1 MDHEN, CDR2 SYDVKM. The CDR3 is CASSFGLAAYTGELFF. The CDR3 DNA follows: TGTGCCAGCAGTTTCGGACTAGCGGCTTACACCGGGGAGCTGTTTTTT.

The J gene is TRBJ2-7, the V gene TRBV7-8; D may match TRBD1 or TRBD2 (5 bases each). The CDR3 is 14 residues long. Germline values: CDR1 SGHVS, CDR2 FQNEAQ. V was clipped by 1 base and J by 5 bases, with 12 bases between them. The CDR3 bases are TGTGCCAGCAGCTTAGAGGTGGGGGTAGACGAGCAGTACTTC. Translated: CASSLEVGVDEQYF.

This CDR3 is CASSLIGSNQPQHF. CDR3 nucleotides: TGTGCCAGCAGTTTGATCGGAAGCAATCAGCCCCAGCATTTT. The rearrangement uses TRBV27 and TRBJ1-5, with D hard to call. CDR1 and CDR2 from the germline V gene are MNHEY and SMNVEV (reference sequence). The CDR3 runs 14 residues. Trimming pared 3 bases from V and 1 base from J, leaving 7 bases between.

By share of the sample, this clone is large. The rearrangement uses TRBV5-1 and TRBJ2-7; weak D call: TRBD1 (5 bases). Germline CDR1 is SGHRS and CDR2 is YFSETQ. The V and J ends lost 4 bases and 5 bases respectively, with 16 bases between them. CDR3 size: 14 residues. CDR3 nucleotides: TGCGCCAGCAGCCCCGGACATGGTCGGGACGAGCAGTACTTC. Its translation: CASSPGHGRDEQYF.

The V call is TRBV2, the J call TRBJ2-1; D unresolved. This CDR3 is built from 15 residues. Germline CDR1 reads SNHLY; CDR2 reads FYNNEI. Trimming took off 7 bases at V and 0 bases at J, with 13 bases between the two ends. This CDR3 reads CASTDRASSYNEQFF. CDR3 bases: TGTGCCAGCACCGATCGGGCGAGCTCCTACAATGAGCAGTTCTTC. Full variable domain (outside the CDR3, taken from reference TRBV2 and TRBJ2-1): EPEVTQTPSHQVTQMGQEVILRCVPISNHLYFYWYRQILGQKVEFLVSFYNNEISEKSEIFDDQFSVERPDGSNFTLKIRSTKLEDSAMYFCASTDRASSYNEQFFGPGTRLTVL.

The rearrangement links TRBV7-2 to TRBJ1-1; D unresolved. V dropped 6 bases and J dropped 5 bases, with 10 bases sitting between them. The CDR3 contains 12 residues. The germline CDR1 and CDR2 sequences are SGHTA and FQGNSA. CDR3 protein: CASRDLGTEAFF. DNA for the CDR3: TGTGCCAGCAGGGATCTGGGGACTGAAGCTTTCTTT.

In its sample, this clone was seen once. The gene calls are TRBV11-2 and TRBJ2-1, with D possibly matching TRBD2 (5 bases). Trimming shortened V by 2 bases and J by 0 bases, and 8 bases separated the two germline ends. The CDR3 consists of 15 residues. The germline gives CDR1 SGHAT, CDR2 FQNNGV. The CDR3 region has the DNA TGTGCCAGCAGCTTAACGGGAAGCTCCTACAATGAGCAGTTCTTC. Residues: CASSLTGSSYNEQFF.

This clone was detected a few times. The chain has TRBV6-1 and TRBJ2-7; either TRBD1 or TRBD2 may supply D (5 bases each). The CDR3 consists of 16 residues. V was pared by 4 bases and J by 2 bases, with 18 bases between. Looked up from germline, CDR1 is MNHNS and CDR2 is SASEGT. Here the CDR3 DNA reads TGTGCCAGCAGTGTCTTAGGCCGGGACCGGCCCTACGAGCAGTACTTC. Translation gives CASSVLGRDRPYEQYF.

V usage is TRBV6-5 and J usage is TRBJ1-2; the match to TRBD1 covers 9 bases. The V gene end was trimmed by 6 bases and the J gene end by 6 bases; junction bases not matched to a gene: 5. The length of the CDR3 is 13 residues. CDR1 is MNHEY, CDR2 SVGAGI, per germline. CDR3 sequence (DNA): TGTGCCAGCAGAACACAGGGGGCTAATGGCTACACCTTC. This gives the protein CASRTQGANGYTF.

The rearrangement uses TRBV19 and TRBJ2-1; 8 nucleotides agree with TRBD1. The V segment lost 0 bases and the J segment 7 bases; nucleotides outside the gene matches: 14. CDR1 LNHDA and CDR2 SQIVND come from the germline V gene (reference sequence). The length of the CDR3 is 18 residues. The CDR3 DNA sequence: TGTGCCAGTAGTATAGATTCGGACAGGGCTGGGGAACGTAATGAGCAGTTCTTC. As protein: CASSIDSDRAGERNEQFF.

The chain is built from TRBV7-9 and TRBJ2-7; 8 nucleotides match TRBD2. V gave up 5 bases and J gave up 9 bases; unmatched junction bases: 18. The CDR3 runs to 16 residues. The germline V gene has CDR1 SEHNR and CDR2 FQNEAQ (reference sequence). CDR3 region: CASSAPLAGGYAGQYF. Here the CDR3 DNA reads TGTGCCAGCAGCGCCCCCCTAGCGGGTGGTTACGCGGGGCAGTACTTC.

The chain is built from TRBV7-6 and TRBJ2-7, with a weak D call TRBD1 (6 bases). The CDR3 runs to 14 residues. CDR1 SGHVS and CDR2 FNYEAQ come from the germline V gene. Trimming shortened V by 5 bases and J by 2 bases, and 13 bases separated the two germline ends. In DNA, the CDR3 is TGTGCCAGCAGCATCATGACAGGCGCCTACGAGCAGTACTTC. Its protein is CASSIMTGAYEQYF.

The V call is TRBV29-1, the J call TRBJ2-7; the D is unclear. This CDR3 region has 16 residues. Germline CDR1 is SQVTM and CDR2 is ANQGSEA. V was pared by 6 bases and J by 4 bases, with 25 bases between. The CDR3 bases are TGCAGCGTCCAAGAAACAGTAATGGACCTGTCGTACGAGCAGTACTTC. Its protein product is CSVQETVMDLSYEQYF.

The rearrangement links TRBV7-2 to TRBJ1-1; D is ambiguous. The CDR3 has 13 amino acids. Trimming took off 5 bases at V and 1 base at J, with 8 bases between the two ends. Germline loops: CDR1 SGHTA, CDR2 FQGNSA. The CDR3 region has the DNA TGTGCCAGCAGCCAAGTCTGGAACACTGAAGCTTTCTTT. Residues: CASSQVWNTEAFF.

The CDR3 DNA follows: TGTGCCAGTAGTCCCGCGGCAGACAATGAGCAGTTCTTC. Translating it yields CASSPAADNEQFF. The chain combines TRBV19 with TRBJ2-1, with unresolved D. Germline V gene sequence: CDR1 LNHDA, CDR2 SQIVND (reference sequence). Trimming removed 5 bases from V and 5 bases from J, with 10 bases in between. This CDR3 is 13 amino acids long.

The CDR3 DNA reads TGCGCCAGCAGCTCTCTTTTACTAGCGGGAGCGAACACCGGGGAGCTGTTTTTT. This translates into CASSSLLLAGANTGELFF. The chain uses TRBV5-1 and TRBJ2-2; 11 positions match TRBD2. The germline V gene encodes CDR1 SGHRS and CDR2 YFSETQ. This CDR3 is built from 18 residues. Losses at the gene ends were 3 bases for V and 0 bases for J; bases not matched to a gene: 7.